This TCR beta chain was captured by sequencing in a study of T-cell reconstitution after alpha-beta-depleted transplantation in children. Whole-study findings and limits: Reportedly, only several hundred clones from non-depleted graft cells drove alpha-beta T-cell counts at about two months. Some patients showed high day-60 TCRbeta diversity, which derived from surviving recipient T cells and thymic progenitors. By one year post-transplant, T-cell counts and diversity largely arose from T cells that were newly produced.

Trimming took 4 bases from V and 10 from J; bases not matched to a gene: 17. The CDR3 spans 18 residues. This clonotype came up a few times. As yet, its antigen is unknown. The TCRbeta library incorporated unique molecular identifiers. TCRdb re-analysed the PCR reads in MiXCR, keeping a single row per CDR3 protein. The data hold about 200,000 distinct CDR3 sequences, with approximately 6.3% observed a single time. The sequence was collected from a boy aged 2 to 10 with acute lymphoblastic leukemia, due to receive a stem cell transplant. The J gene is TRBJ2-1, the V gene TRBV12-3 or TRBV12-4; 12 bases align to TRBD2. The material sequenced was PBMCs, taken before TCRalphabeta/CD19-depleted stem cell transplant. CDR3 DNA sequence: TGTGCCAGCAGTTCCCACAACCGACTAGCGGGAGTTCTTTCGGAGCAGTTCTTC. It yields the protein CASSSHNRLAGVLSEQFF.